A selection of T cell receptor beta chains follows, all from one sample in a study of T cell repertoires in cytomegalovirus infection. No antigens are known for them. MiXCR, run by TCRdb on the reads, gives a single entry per CDR3 protein. The repertoire holds about 63,000 distinct CDR3 sequences, with around 21% as singletons. The sequencing used CD8+ T cells from cultured PBMCs, collected from culture after CMV antigen stimulation. All receptors come from a human donor in good health (CMV status not recorded). Some clones in this sample may be carry-over from other donors' samples. The CDR3 runs from the conserved cysteine through the conserved F or W.

j_gene,v_gene,CDR3aa
TRBJ1-1,TRBV7-3,CASSLRLTEAFF
TRBJ2-5,TRBV7-8,CASSFTGGPFAETQYF
TRBJ2-7,TRBV27,CASSLGGRGSYEQYF
TRBJ1-5,TRBV4-3,CASSQAVVRDNQPQHF
TRBJ2-7,TRBV28,CASSTIGRGRRATYEQYF
TRBJ1-1,TRBV14,CASSLAGRLNTEAFF
TRBJ1-6,TRBV6-5,CASSYGPIDSPLHF
TRBJ1-1,TRBV14,CASSQVAWAEAFF
TRBJ1-5,TRBV7-2,CASSPAGFWANQPQHF
TRBJ1-1,TRBV28,CASSFGAGLNTEAFF
TRBJ2-1,TRBV7-6,CASSSSSYNEQFF
TRBJ2-7,TRBV5-1,CASSPPGQPGEQYF
TRBJ1-5,TRBV7-9,CASSLVRGDHNQPQHF
TRBJ1-5,TRBV7-9,CASSLTQVDHQPQHF
TRBJ1-1,TRBV27,CASSLSGAGNTEAFF
TRBJ2-4,TRBV7-2,CASSFEGNIQYF
TRBJ1-6,TRBV5-1,CASSLAGDISYNSPLHF
TRBJ1-1,TRBV19,CAPRGQGSEAFF
TRBJ1-1,TRBV7-2,CASSLGAGAHTEAFF
TRBJ2-2,TRBV7-9,CASSTGQAWKGQGPAGELFF
TRBJ1-1,TRBV4-1,CASSQEGELWTEAFF
TRBJ1-1,TRBV7-8,CASSLDPTFDRGPVTEAFF
TRBJ2-5,TRBV6-2/TRBV6-3,CASSYITDLETQYF
TRBJ1-1,TRBV6-6,CASSYSDRGTEAFF